This TCR beta chain came from a study of STAT5B mutations in CD4+ large granular lymphocyte leukemia. CDR1 is KGHSH, CDR2 LQKENI, per germline. V lost 9 bases and J 0 bases, leaving 11 bases between the germline ends. This CDR3 region has 14 residues. Note on this clone: Its antigen is undetermined.

Study conclusions and caveats: TRBV06-family usage was enriched in top patient clones (8/27) versus controls (2/35).

Using immunoSEQ multiplex PCR, the repertoire was profiled, and TCRdb retains in-frame clones only, with some absent. The table lists more than 30,000 clones, around 90% of them singletons. The V and J genes are TRBV18 and TRBJ1-4, with D unresolved. Material: CD4+ T cells from blood buffy coats. This receptor was obtained from a human donor in good health. CDR3 coding DNA: TGTGCCAGTACCCCTTCAGCAACTAATGAAAAACTGTTTTTT. This encodes CASTPSATNEKLFF.